This T cell receptor (beta chain) was captured in a study of CD8 T cells in ankylosing spondylitis. A single record per CDR3 protein comes from TCRdb applying MiXCR to the 5' RACE reads. Among about 340,000 distinct CDR3 sequences listed, approximately 15% were seen once. This CDR3 region has 17 residues. Per germline, CDR1 SGHRS and CDR2 YFSETQ. Trimming took off 4 bases at V and 0 bases at J, with 16 bases between the two ends. This clonotype turned up a few times. The V gene is TRBV5-1, the J gene TRBJ1-4; D ambiguous. The clonotype originates from a male donor with ankylosing spondylitis or in good health (not recorded which). Sequenced input: blood, either unsorted or a sorted T cell fraction (not recorded which). The CDR3: CASSLGRGPTTNEKLFF. In DNA, the CDR3 is TGCGCCAGCAGCCTGGGAAGAGGTCCCACAACTAATGAAAAACTGTTTTTT.